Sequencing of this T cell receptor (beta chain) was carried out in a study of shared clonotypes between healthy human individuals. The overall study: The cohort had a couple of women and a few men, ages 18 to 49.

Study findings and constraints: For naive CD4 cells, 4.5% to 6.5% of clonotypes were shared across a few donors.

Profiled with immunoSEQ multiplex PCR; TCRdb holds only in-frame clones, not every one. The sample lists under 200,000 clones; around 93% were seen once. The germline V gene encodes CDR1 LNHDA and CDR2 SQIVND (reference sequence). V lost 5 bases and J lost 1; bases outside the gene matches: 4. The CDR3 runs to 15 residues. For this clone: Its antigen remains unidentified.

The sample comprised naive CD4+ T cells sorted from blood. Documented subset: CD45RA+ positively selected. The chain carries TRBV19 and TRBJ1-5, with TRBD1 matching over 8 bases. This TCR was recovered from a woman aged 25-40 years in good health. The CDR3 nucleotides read TGTGCCAGTAGTCCGCGGGACAGGAGCAATCAGCCCCAGCATTTT. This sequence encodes CASSPRDRSNQPQHF.